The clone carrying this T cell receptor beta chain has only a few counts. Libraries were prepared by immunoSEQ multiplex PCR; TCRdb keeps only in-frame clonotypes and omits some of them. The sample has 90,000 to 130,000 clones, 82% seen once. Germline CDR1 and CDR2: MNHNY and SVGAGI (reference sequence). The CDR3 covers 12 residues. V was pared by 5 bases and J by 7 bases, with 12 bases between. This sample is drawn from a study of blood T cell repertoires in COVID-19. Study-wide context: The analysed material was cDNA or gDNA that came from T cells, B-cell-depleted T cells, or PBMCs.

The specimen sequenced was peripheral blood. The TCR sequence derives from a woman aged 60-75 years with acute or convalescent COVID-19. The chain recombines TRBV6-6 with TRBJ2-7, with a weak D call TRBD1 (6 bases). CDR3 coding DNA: TGTGCCAGCAGTACAGGGTCGAGGGAGCAGTACTTC. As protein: CASSTGSREQYF.